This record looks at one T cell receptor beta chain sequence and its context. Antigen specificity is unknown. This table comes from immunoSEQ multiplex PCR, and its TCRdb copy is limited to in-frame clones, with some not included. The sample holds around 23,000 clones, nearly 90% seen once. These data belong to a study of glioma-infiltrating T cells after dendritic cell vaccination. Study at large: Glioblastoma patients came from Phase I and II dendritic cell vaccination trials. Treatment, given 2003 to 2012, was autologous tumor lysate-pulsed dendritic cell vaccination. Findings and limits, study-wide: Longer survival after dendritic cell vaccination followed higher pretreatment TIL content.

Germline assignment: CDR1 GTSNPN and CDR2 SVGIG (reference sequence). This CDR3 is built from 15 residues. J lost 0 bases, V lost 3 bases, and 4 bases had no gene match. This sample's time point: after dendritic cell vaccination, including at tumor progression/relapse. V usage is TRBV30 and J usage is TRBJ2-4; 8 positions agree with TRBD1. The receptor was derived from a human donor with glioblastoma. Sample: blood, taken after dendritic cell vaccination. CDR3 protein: CAWSGQGLAKNIQYF. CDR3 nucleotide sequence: TGTGCCTGGAGCGGACAGGGACTAGCCAAAAACATTCAGTACTTC.